The rows below give T cell receptor beta chains drawn from one sample of a study of cytomegalovirus exposure and HLA in healthy donors. The repertoire was sequenced with immunoSEQ multiplex PCR; TCRdb's copy has only in-frame clones and lacks some. Of around 140,000 clones in the sample, around 9% were seen once. The sequenced material came from PBMCs. The source of these receptors is a woman between 35 and 50 years old in good health and CMV-seropositive. Both conserved end residues are part of each CDR3. The D gene is left open where the match is weak. Part of the rows lack a size; the others show once, few, many or a class for expanded clones.

j_gene,d_gene,v_gene,abundance,CDR3nt,CDR3aa
TRBJ2-1,-,TRBV23-1,few,TGCGCCAGCAGTCAACGACCATGCGGGTCCTACAATGAGCAGTTCTTC,CASSQRPCGSYNEQFF
TRBJ2-7,-,TRBV7-9,-,TGTGCCAGCAGCTTACAGCAGGACAGCCTCTACGAGCAGTACTTC,CASSLQQDSLYEQYF
TRBJ2-1,TRBD1,TRBV4-3,-,TGCGCCAGCAGCCCCCGCTACCAAGGACAGGGGTACAATGAGCAGTTCTTC,CASSPRYQGQGYNEQFF
TRBJ2-3,TRBD1,TRBV29-1,few,TGCAGCATATCGGGACAGAGAATAGGTACGCAGTATTTT,CSISGQRIGTQYF
TRBJ2-7,TRBD2,TRBV5-1,-,TGCGCCAGCAGCTTGGGGGGACTAGCGGCTGGGGAGCAGTACTTC,CASSLGGLAAGEQYF
TRBJ1-5,-,TRBV10-3,-,TGTGCCATCAGTGAATTAATGAGCAATCAGCCCCAGCATTTT,CAISELMSNQPQHF
TRBJ1-2,-,TRBV7-9,-,TGTGCCAGCAGCTTATCTAGCGGGGGGATACATGGCTACACCTTC,CASSLSSGGIHGYTF
TRBJ2-1,TRBD1,TRBV19,-,TGTGCCAGTAGTTCACAGGGGTCGGTTAGAAATGAGCAGTTCTTC,CASSSQGSVRNEQFF
TRBJ1-5,-,TRBV13,few,TGTGCCAGCAGCATGACAAGAAATCAGCCCCAGCATTTT,CASSMTRNQPQHF
TRBJ1-5,TRBD1,TRBV19,-,TGTGCCAGTACCATCACAGGGGGGCGAAATCAGCCCCAGCATTTT,CASTITGGRNQPQHF
TRBJ2-3,TRBD1,TRBV6-1,few,TGTGCCAGCAGCGGGACAGGGGGTCCAGATACGCAGTATTTT,CASSGTGGPDTQYF
TRBJ1-2,-,TRBV7-6,-,TGTGCCAGCAGCTCCCGGGGGGACGTGGGCTACACCTTC,CASSSRGDVGYTF
TRBJ2-7,-,TRBV21-1,few,TGTGCCAGCAGCAAAAACCCCCGGACTTATTTGTACGAGCAGTACTTC,CASSKNPRTYLYEQYF
TRBJ1-6,-,TRBV11-2,few,TGTGCCAGCAGCTTATCCGGAGGCAATTCACCCCTCCACTTT,CASSLSGGNSPLHF
TRBJ2-3,-,TRBV7-2,-,TGTGCCAGCAGCAATAGTGTAGAGTCCGGTACGCAGTATTTT,CASSNSVESGTQYF
TRBJ2-7,-,TRBV7-7,-,TGTGCCAGCACCCTAATCGGGTTCAAGCAGTACTTC,CASTLIGFKQYF
TRBJ2-5,TRBD1,TRBV2,few,TGTGCCAGCAGCGTAATAGGGACAGGGGGCATGGAGACCCAGTACTTC,CASSVIGTGGMETQYF
TRBJ1-5,TRBD1,TRBV19,few,TGTGCCAGCGAAACAGGGGATCAGCCCCAGCATTTT,CASETGDQPQHF
TRBJ2-1,TRBD2,TRBV5-5,few,TGTGCCAGCAGCTCAAGCGGGGATCTCTTCTTCAATGAGCAGTTCTTC,CASSSSGDLFFNEQFF
TRBJ1-2,TRBD1,TRBV5-1,few,TGCGCCAGCAGACTGGACAGGAACGAGTATGGCTACACCTTC,CASRLDRNEYGYTF
TRBJ1-4,-,TRBV5-6,few,TGTGCCAGCAGCTTGGGCCGGGGTGCAACTAATGAAAAACTGTTTTTT,CASSLGRGATNEKLFF
TRBJ1-3,TRBD1,TRBV7-8,few,TGTGCCAGCAGCTCACGGACAGGATCGAGAAACACCATATATTTT,CASSSRTGSRNTIYF
TRBJ1-1,-,TRBV10-3,-,TGTGCCATCAGTGTACAGAACACTGAAGCTTTCTTT,CAISVQNTEAFF
TRBJ1-2,TRBD1,TRBV4-2,-,TGTGCCAGCAGCCAAGCCGGGACAGATAACTATGGCTACACCTTC,CASSQAGTDNYGYTF
TRBJ2-3,-,TRBV7-2,-,TGTGCCAGCAGCTTAGGTAGCTTCCCAGATACGCAGTATTTT,CASSLGSFPDTQYF
TRBJ1-2,TRBD1,TRBV5-1,-,TGCGCCAGCAGCATTTCAGGGGGCAGTGGCTATGGCTACACCTTC,CASSISGGSGYGYTF
TRBJ1-2,TRBD1,TRBV6-5,-,TGTGCCAGCAGTTACCGGGCAGGGGGGTACTATGGCTACACCTTC,CASSYRAGGYYGYTF
TRBJ2-2,-,TRBV29-1,few,TGCAGCGTTGACGAGGGAAAAAACACCGGGGAGCTGTTTTTT,CSVDEGKNTGELFF
TRBJ1-1,-,TRBV7-2,few,TGTGCCAGCAGCTTACAGGGGAGGGTCACTGAAGCTTTCTTT,CASSLQGRVTEAFF
TRBJ2-1,TRBD1,TRBV6-5,few,TGTGCCAGCAGTCCCGGGACAGGGTGGGGGAATGAGCAGTTCTTC,CASSPGTGWGNEQFF
TRBJ1-3,-,TRBV19,-,TGTGCCAGTAGTTGGAGGACAGCCTCTGGAAACACCATATATTTT,CASSWRTASGNTIYF
TRBJ2-5,-,TRBV18,-,TGTGCCAGCTCAACCAGTGGGACCCAGTACTTC,CASSTSGTQYF
TRBJ1-1,TRBD1,TRBV2,-,TGTGCCAGCAGCCGACAGGGGATCGGGGTGGGCACTGAAGCTTTCTTT,CASSRQGIGVGTEAFF
TRBJ1-1,-,TRBV11-3,-,TGTGCCAGCAGCTTAGACACAGCTGAAGCTTTCTTT,CASSLDTAEAFF
TRBJ2-7,-,TRBV2,-,TGTGCCAGCAGTGAAGAGGTACAGAACTACGAGCAGTACTTC,CASSEEVQNYEQYF
TRBJ2-7,-,TRBV7-9,-,TGTGCCAGCAGCTTAGTGGGGGCGGGTTACGAGCAGTACTTC,CASSLVGAGYEQYF
TRBJ1-1,TRBD1,TRBV7-9,-,TGTGCCAGCAGCTTAGGGGGACAGTCTGAAGCTTTCTTT,CASSLGGQSEAFF
TRBJ1-2,-,TRBV6-1,few,TGTGCCAGCACCCTAAGGGCGGGCTATGGCTACACCTTC,CASTLRAGYGYTF
TRBJ1-5,TRBD1,TRBV19,-,TGTGCCAGTAGTACTTACAGGGGGCGAGGCAATCAGCCCCAGCATTTT,CASSTYRGRGNQPQHF